Below are 19 T cell receptor beta chains sequenced from a single sample in a study of T cells in Graves' hyperthyroidism and ophthalmopathy. RNA transcripts gave rise to amplified TCR beta CDR3 regions. First-round RT-PCR targeting the TCR CDR3 was performed with the HTBI primer set. Each CDR3 protein gets one entry after TCRdb re-called the multiplex PCR reads with MiXCR. The table lists 350,000 or so distinct CDR3 sequences, about a sixth of them singletons. The sample taken for sequencing was blood. These receptors all come from a woman aged 30 to 39 with Graves' hyperthyroidism that later progressed to Graves' ophthalmopathy.

This clonotype was recorded at least ten times. This chain connects TRBV12-3 or TRBV12-4 to TRBJ2-5; D gene ambiguous. CDR3 length: 11 residues. V lost 6 bases to trimming and J lost 2 bases, with 4 bases between them. The CDR3 region is CASREQETQYF. In nucleotides, the CDR3 is TGTGCCAGCAGGGAACAAGAGACCCAGTACTTC.

This clonotype has ten or more counts. The rearrangement links TRBV7-2 to TRBJ2-3, with D perhaps TRBD2 (6 bases). This CDR3 contains 16 residues. V was shortened by 1 base and J by 2 bases, with 13 bases between the two germline ends. Germline CDR1 SGHTA, CDR2 FQGNSA. CDR3: CASSLGGGGITDTQYF. The DNA of the CDR3 is TGTGCCAGCAGCTTAGGCGGCGGAGGGATCACAGATACGCAGTATTTT.

This clonotype was counted at least ten times. The V call is TRBV6-6, the J call TRBJ2-1, with TRBD1 as a possible D gene (6 bases). Trimming took off 3 bases at V and 13 bases at J, with 19 bases between the two ends. Germline CDR1 and CDR2: MNHNY and SVGAGI (reference sequence). The CDR3 length is 14 residues. The CDR3 DNA follows: TGTGCCAGCAGTTATTCGTCCTCCGGGACAAATCAGTTCTTC. This gives the protein CASSYSSSGTNQFF.

The chain combines TRBV7-2 with TRBJ2-1, with 14 bases aligning to TRBD2. There are 20 residues in the CDR3. Looked up from germline, CDR1 is SGHTA and CDR2 is FQGNSA. V shed 5 bases, J shed 3 bases, and the junction held 15 bases outside the gene matches. CDR3 sequence: CASSTKGLAGARTDYNEQFF. CDR3 sequence (DNA): TGTGCCAGCAGCACAAAGGGACTAGCGGGGGCCCGAACGGACTACAATGAGCAGTTCTTC.

This clonotype was observed a handful of times. Being one base from a much bigger clone, this may be a read error. The chain combines TRBV11-3 with TRBJ2-7; D perhaps matches TRBD2 (6 bases). This CDR3 comprises 14 residues. Germline CDR1 reads SGHNT; CDR2 reads YENEEA. In DNA, the CDR3 is TGTGTCAGCAGCTCCTACGGGGGAGCAGGCGAGCAGTACTTC. Its protein product is CVSSSYGGAGEQYF.

V and J are TRBV19 and TRBJ2-1; TRBD2 matches 9 bases. V was pared by 10 bases and J by 5 bases, with 9 bases of the junction left unmatched. This CDR3 is 14 amino acids long. Germline V gene sequence: CDR1 LNHDA, CDR2 SQIVND (reference sequence). CDR3 protein: CATAGGPYDNEQFF. As DNA, the CDR3 is TGTGCCACAGCGGGGGGCCCATATGACAATGAGCAGTTCTTC. The full variable domain, rest sourced from reference TRBV19 and TRBJ2-1, is DGGITQSPKYLFRKEGQNVTLSCEQNLNHDAMYWYRQDPGQGLRLIYYSQIVNDFQKGDIAEGYSVSREKKESFPLTVTSAQKNPTAFYLCATAGGPYDNEQFFGPGTRLTVL.

This clonotype has a count of ten or more. This CDR3 is CASSSTGSTEAFF. The DNA of the CDR3 is TGTGCCAGCAGCTCAACAGGGTCCACTGAAGCTTTCTTT. J is TRBJ1-1 and V is TRBV7-9; TRBD1 might be the D (6 bases). CDR1 and CDR2 from the germline V gene are SEHNR and FQNEAQ (reference sequence). The ends were cut back, 4 bases at V and 4 bases at J, with 10 bases in the middle. The CDR3 spans 13 residues.

The sample holds many counts of this clonotype. The rearrangement uses TRBV7-9 and TRBJ1-1; weak D call: TRBD1 (6 bases). The germline V gene encodes CDR1 SEHNR and CDR2 FQNEAQ (reference sequence). There are 12 residues in the CDR3. The V and J ends lost 3 bases and 11 bases respectively, with 13 bases between them. The CDR3 region has the DNA TGTGCCAGCAGCTTGCTGGGGGCGGTGGCTTTCTTT. Protein product: CASSLLGAVAFF. Variable domain in full (rest from reference TRBV7-9 and TRBJ1-1): DTGVSQNPRHKITKRGQNVTFRCDPISEHNRLYWYRQTLGQGPEFLTYFQNEAQLEKSRLLSDRFSAERPKGSFSTLEIQRTEQGDSAMYLCASSLLGAVAFFGQGTRLTVV.

This clonotype was found many times. CDR3 amino acids: CAWSVGAKNIQYF. CDR3 nucleotide sequence: TGTGCCTGGAGTGTAGGGGCCAAAAACATTCAGTACTTC. The genes are TRBV30 and TRBJ2-4; D uncertain. V lost 0 bases and J 1 base, leaving 4 bases between the germline ends. This CDR3 has 13 residues. Germline V CDR1 and CDR2: GTSNPN, SVGIG (reference sequence).

This clonotype was counted at least ten times. The chain links TRBV27 to TRBJ2-5; TRBD1 aligns across 7 bases. Germline lookup yields CDR1 MNHEY and CDR2 SMNVEV (reference sequence). The CDR3 is 15 amino acids. Trimming took 2 bases from V and 0 from J; bases not matched to a gene: 3. CDR3 DNA sequence: TGTGCCAGCAGTTTACGACAGGGATACCAAGAGACCCAGTACTTC. It encodes CASSLRQGYQETQYF.

This chain connects TRBV5-4 to TRBJ1-2; D is ambiguous. The V end lost 4 bases, the J end lost 6 bases, and 16 bases lay between the germline ends. Germline V lookup: CDR1 SGHNT, CDR2 YYREEE (reference sequence). CDR3 length equals 14 residues. CDR3 in amino acids: CASSREGRGDGYTF. CDR3 nucleotide sequence: TGTGCCAGCAGCCGGGAAGGCCGGGGAGATGGCTACACCTTC. Full variable domain (rest looked up from reference TRBV5-4 and TRBJ1-2): ETGVTQSPTHLIKTRGQQVTLRCSSQSGHNTVSWYQQALGQGPQFIFQYYREEENGRGNFPPRFSGLQFPNYSSELNVNALELDDSALYLCASSREGRGDGYTFGSGTRLTVV.

This chain connects TRBV5-4 to TRBJ2-5; D may be TRBD1 (7 bases). The germline V and J ends were trimmed by 1 base and 4 bases, with 17 bases remaining between them. The CDR3 has 16 residues. Germline V gene lookup returns CDR1 SGHNT and CDR2 YYREEE (reference sequence). CDR3 loop: CASSLRSGQGGETQYF. CDR3 DNA sequence: TGTGCCAGCAGCTTGCGGAGTGGGCAGGGGGGAGAGACCCAGTACTTC.

This clonotype was seen only a few times. A much larger clone lies a single base off, so this may be a read error. The rearrangement uses TRBV5-1 and TRBJ2-5; the D is unclear. The germline V gene has CDR1 SGHRS and CDR2 YFSETQ. The CDR3 has 13 amino acids. V was pared by 4 bases and J by 0 bases, with 7 bases between. The CDR3 here is CASSQEYQETQYF. For the CDR3, the DNA is TGCGCCAGCAGCCAAGAGTACCAAGAGACCCAGTACTTC.

There are a few counts of this clonotype. The chain links TRBV6-1 to TRBJ1-2; 7 bases line up with TRBD1. This CDR3 spans 13 amino acids. The germline V gene has CDR1 MNHNS and CDR2 SASEGT. V lost 5 bases, J lost 4 bases, and 4 bases stayed unmatched. The CDR3 here is CASSRDSFYGYTF. CDR3 DNA sequence: TGTGCCAGCAGTCGGGACAGTTTCTATGGCTACACCTTC.

The chain combines TRBV29-1 with TRBJ1-1; D ambiguous. The ends were cut back, 5 bases at V and 4 bases at J, with 8 bases in the middle. The CDR3 is 11 residues long. The V gene's germline CDR1 is SQVTM and CDR2 ANQGSEA. The CDR3 DNA sequence: TGCAGCGTTCGGGAACCCACTGAAGCTTTCTTT. As protein: CSVREPTEAFF.

Worth noting for this clonotype: A much larger clone is a single base away; this may be a read error. V usage is TRBV6-2 or TRBV6-3 and J usage is TRBJ2-7, with 9 bases that match TRBD1. Germline-derived CDR1 and CDR2 are MNHEY and SVGEGT. The CDR3 covers 16 residues. The CDR3 DNA is TGTGCCAGCAGATACTCTCCCGGACAGGGGAGGTACGAGCAGTACTTC. Its protein is CASRYSPGQGRYEQYF.

Comment on this clonotype: Since a much larger clone is just one base distant, this may be a read error. This sequence joins TRBV3-1 and TRBJ2-2; D gene ambiguous. V lost 0 bases to trimming and J lost 3 bases, with 5 bases between them. CDR1 and CDR2 from the germline V gene are LGHDT and YNNKEL (reference sequence). The CDR3 covers 14 residues. The CDR3 DNA follows: TGTGCCAGCAGCCAAGATTATGACACCGGGGAGCTGTTTTTT. Translating it yields CASSQDYDTGELFF.

This chain connects TRBV20-1 to TRBJ2-1; D uncertain. Trimming stripped 1 base from V and 8 bases from J, with 15 bases between. CDR1 is DFQATT and CDR2 is SNEGSKA in the germline V gene (reference sequence). The CDR3 is 14 amino acids. CDR3: CSARGTEWWYEQFF. As DNA, the CDR3 is TGCAGTGCTAGAGGAACGGAGTGGTGGTATGAGCAGTTCTTC.

This clonotype showed up many times. The chain uses TRBV3-1 and TRBJ2-7, with D possibly being TRBD1 (5 bases). Trimming stripped 1 base from V and 6 bases from J, with 10 bases between. Germline V gene sequence: CDR1 LGHDT, CDR2 YNNKEL (reference sequence). This CDR3 contains 13 residues. The CDR3 reads CASSQGTQGEQYF. The CDR3 DNA is TGTGCCAGCAGCCAAGGGACCCAGGGCGAGCAGTACTTC.